This T cell receptor (beta chain) stems from a study of low-dose radiotherapy and immunotherapy resistance in tumors. This clonotype was seen repeatedly, ten times or more. The length of the CDR3 is 12 residues. Per the germline V gene, CDR1 is SNHLY and CDR2 is FYNNEI. V shed 6 bases and J shed 6 bases, with 11 bases lying between them. Time point reported: after trial treatment. Indicated treatment: LDRT plus nivolumab, ipilimumab, low-dose cyclophosphamide and aspirin (RACIN trial). TRAV and TRBV primers primed cDNA for both TCRalpha and TCRbeta. With a V-primer adapter and a constant-region primer, TCRs were amplified for 20 PCR cycles. MiXCR was run by TCRdb on the reads, yielding one entry per CDR3 protein. The sample yields some 94,000 distinct CDR3 sequences, 20% seen once.

The sample was PBMCs, taken after low-dose radiotherapy plus immunotherapy. The chain couples TRBV2 to TRBJ1-1; no clear D gene. This TCR was sampled from a female donor with ovarian cancer. The CDR3 region has the DNA TGTGCCAGCAGAGAGGGAGATGCTGAAGCTTTCTTT. Its translation is CASREGDAEAFF.